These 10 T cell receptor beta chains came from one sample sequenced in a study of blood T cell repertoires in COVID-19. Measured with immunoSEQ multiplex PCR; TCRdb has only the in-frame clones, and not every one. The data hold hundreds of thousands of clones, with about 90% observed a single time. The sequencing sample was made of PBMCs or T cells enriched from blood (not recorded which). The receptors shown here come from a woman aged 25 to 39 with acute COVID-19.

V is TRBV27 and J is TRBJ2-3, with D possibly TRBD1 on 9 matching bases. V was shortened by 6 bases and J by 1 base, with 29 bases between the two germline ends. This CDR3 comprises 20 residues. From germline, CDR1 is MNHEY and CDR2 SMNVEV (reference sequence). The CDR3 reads CASSHHRGLGAGAGTDTQYF. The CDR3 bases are TGTGCCAGCAGCCACCACAGGGGGCTGGGAGCGGGAGCCGGCACAGATACGCAGTATTTT.

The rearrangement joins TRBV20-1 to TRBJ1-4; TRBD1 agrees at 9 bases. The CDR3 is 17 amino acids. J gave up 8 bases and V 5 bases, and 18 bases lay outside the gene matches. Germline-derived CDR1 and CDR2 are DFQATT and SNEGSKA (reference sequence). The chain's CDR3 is CSARAYGSPTGGEKLFF. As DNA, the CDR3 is TGCAGTGCTCGTGCTTATGGTAGCCCGACAGGGGGGGAAAAACTGTTTTTT.

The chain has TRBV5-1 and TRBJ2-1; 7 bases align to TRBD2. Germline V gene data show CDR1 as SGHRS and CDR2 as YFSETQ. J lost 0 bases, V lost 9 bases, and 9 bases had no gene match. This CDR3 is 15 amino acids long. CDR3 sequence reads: CATKAGGSSYNEQFF. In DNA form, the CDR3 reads TGCGCCACAAAAGCCGGGGGGAGCTCCTACAATGAGCAGTTCTTC.

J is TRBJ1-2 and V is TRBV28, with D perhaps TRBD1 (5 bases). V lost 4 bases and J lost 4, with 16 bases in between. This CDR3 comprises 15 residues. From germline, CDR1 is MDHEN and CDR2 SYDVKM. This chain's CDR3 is CASSWSDRKVYGYTF. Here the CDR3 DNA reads TGTGCCAGCAGTTGGAGTGACAGAAAAGTCTATGGCTACACCTTC.

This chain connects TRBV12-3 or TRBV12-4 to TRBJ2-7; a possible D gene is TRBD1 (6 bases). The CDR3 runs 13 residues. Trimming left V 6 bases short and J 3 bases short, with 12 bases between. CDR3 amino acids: CASSQDRDYEQYF. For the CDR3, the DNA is TGTGCCAGCAGCCAGGACAGAGACTACGAGCAGTACTTC.

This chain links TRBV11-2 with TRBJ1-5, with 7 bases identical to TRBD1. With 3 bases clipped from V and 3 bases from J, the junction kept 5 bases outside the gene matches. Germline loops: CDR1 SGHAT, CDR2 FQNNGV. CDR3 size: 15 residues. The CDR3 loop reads CASSFNRGPNQPQHF. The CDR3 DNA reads TGTGCCAGCAGCTTTAACAGGGGCCCCAATCAGCCCCAGCATTTT.

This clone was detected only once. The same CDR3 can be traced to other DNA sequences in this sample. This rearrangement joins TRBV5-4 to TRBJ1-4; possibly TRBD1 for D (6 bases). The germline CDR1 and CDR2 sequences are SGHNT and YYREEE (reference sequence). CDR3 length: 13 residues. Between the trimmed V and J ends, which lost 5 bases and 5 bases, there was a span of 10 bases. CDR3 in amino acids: CASSRGQNEKLFF. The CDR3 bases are TGTGCCAGCAGTCGCGGACAGAATGAAAAACTGTTTTTT. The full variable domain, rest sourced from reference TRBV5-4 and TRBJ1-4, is ETGVTQSPTHLIKTRGQQVTLRCSSQSGHNTVSWYQQALGQGPQFIFQYYREEENGRGNFPPRFSGLQFPNYSSELNVNALELDDSALYLCASSRGQNEKLFFGSGTQLSVL.

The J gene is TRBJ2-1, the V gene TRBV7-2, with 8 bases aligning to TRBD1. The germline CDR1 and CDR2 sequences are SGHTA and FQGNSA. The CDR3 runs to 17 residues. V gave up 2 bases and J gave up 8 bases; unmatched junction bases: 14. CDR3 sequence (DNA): TGTGCCAGCAGCTTATACCCAGGGGGCGGTAGGGTCGATGAGCAGTTCTTC. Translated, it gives CASSLYPGGGRVDEQFF.

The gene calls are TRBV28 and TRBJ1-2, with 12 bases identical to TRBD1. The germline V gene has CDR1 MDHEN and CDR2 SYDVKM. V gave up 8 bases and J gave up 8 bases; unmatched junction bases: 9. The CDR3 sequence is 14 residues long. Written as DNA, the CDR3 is TGTGCCAGCGTCCCGGGACAGGGGGCTGGAGGCTACACCTTC. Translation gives CASVPGQGAGGYTF.

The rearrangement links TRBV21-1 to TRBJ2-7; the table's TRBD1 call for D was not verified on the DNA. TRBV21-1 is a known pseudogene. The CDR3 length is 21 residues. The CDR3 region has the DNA TGTGCCAGCAGCAGGTGTAATCGAAGGACAGGACGAGACGCAAAAGCCTACGAGCAGTACTTC. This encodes CASSRCNRRTGRDAKAYEQYF.